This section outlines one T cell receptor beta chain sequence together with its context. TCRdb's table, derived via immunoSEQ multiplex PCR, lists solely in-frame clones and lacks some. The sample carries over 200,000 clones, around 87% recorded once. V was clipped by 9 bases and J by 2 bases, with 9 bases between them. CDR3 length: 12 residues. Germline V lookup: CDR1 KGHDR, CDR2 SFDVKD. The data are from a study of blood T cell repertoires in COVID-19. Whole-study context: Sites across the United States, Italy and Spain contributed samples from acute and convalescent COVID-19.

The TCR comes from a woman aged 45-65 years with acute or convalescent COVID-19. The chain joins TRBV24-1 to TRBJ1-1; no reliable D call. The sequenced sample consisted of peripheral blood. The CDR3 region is CATRAGNTEAFF. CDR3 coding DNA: TGTGCCACCCGGGCGGGAAACACTGAAGCTTTCTTT.